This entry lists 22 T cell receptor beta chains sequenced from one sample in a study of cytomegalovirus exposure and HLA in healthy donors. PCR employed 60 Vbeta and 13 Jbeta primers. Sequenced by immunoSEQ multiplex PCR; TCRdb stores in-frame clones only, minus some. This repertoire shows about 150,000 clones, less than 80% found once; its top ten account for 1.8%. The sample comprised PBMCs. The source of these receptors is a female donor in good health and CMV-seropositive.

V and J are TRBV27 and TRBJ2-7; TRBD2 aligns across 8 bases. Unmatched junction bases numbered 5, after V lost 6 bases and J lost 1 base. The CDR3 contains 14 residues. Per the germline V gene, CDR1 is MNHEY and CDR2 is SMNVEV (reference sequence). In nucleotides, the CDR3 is TGTGCCAGCAGGCTGGGACTAGGGTCCTACGAGCAGTACTTC. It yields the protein CASRLGLGSYEQYF.

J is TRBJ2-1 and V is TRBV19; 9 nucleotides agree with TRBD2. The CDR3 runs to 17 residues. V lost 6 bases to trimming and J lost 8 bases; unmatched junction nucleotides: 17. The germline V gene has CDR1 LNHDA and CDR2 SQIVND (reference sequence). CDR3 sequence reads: CASRQRLLAGPKHEQFF. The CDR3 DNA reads TGTGCCAGTAGGCAGAGGCTGCTAGCGGGACCTAAGCATGAGCAGTTCTTC.

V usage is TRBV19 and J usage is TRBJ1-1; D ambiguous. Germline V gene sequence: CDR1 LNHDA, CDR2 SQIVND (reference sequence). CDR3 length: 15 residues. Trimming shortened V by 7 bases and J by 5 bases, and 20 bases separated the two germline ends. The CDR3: CASKEAGTVTTEAFF. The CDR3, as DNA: TGTGCCAGTAAGGAGGCAGGAACCGTGACTACTGAAGCTTTCTTT.

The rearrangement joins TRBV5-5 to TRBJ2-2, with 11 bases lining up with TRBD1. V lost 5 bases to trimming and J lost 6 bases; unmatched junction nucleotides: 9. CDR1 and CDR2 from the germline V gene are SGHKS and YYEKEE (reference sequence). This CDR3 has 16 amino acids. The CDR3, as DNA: TGTGCCAGCAGGCTGGGCCGGGACAGGGGGTCCGGGGAGCTGTTTTTT. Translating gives CASRLGRDRGSGELFF.

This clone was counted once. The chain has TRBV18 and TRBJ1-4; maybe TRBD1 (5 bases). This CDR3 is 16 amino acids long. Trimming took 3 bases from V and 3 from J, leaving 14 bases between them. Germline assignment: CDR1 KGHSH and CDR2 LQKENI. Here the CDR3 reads CASSPPVTGANEKLFF. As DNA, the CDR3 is TGTGCCAGCTCACCCCCGGTGACGGGGGCTAATGAAAAACTGTTTTTT.

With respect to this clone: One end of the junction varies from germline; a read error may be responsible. Here the CDR3 DNA reads TGTGCCAGCAGTTTTGCGGCAGCACCCTTCCGATTC. It translates to CASSFAAAPFRF. V and J are TRBV27 and TRBJ2-7; no clear D gene. CDR1 MNHEY and CDR2 SMNVEV come from the germline V gene (reference sequence). The CDR3 spans 12 residues.

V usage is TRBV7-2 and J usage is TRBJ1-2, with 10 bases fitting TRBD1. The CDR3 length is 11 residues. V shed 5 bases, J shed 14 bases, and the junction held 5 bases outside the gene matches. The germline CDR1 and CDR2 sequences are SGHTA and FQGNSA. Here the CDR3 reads CASSHGQGGTF. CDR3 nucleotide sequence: TGTGCCAGCAGCCACGGACAGGGGGGTACCTTC.

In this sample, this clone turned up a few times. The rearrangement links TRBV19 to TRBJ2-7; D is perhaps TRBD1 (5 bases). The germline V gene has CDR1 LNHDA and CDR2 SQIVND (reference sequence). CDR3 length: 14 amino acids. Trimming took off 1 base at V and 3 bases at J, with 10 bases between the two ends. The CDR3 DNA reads TGTGCCAGTAGTATAGGGACACCCGGCTACGAGCAGTACTTC. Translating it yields CASSIGTPGYEQYF. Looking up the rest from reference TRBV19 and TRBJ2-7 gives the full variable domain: DGGITQSPKYLFRKEGQNVTLSCEQNLNHDAMYWYRQDPGQGLRLIYYSQIVNDFQKGDIAEGYSVSREKKESFPLTVTSAQKNPTAFYLCASSIGTPGYEQYFGPGTRLTVT.

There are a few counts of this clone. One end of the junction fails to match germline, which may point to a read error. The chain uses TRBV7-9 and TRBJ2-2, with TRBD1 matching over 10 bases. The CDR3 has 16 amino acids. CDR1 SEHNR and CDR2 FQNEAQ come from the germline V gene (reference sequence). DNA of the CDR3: TGTTCCAGCAGCACCGGGACAGGGGCTATCACCGGGGAGCTGTTTTTT. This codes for CSSSTGTGAITGELFF.

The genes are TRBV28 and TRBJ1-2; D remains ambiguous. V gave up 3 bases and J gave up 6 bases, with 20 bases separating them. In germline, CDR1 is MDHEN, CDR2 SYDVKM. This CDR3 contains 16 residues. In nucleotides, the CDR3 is TGTGCCAGCAGTTTGGTTCGGGTCAATGGAAATGATGGCTACACCTTC. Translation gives CASSLVRVNGNDGYTF.

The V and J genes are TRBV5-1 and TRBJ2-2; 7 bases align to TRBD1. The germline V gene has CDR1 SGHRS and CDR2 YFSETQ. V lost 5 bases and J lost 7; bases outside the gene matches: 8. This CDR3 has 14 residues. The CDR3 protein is CASRPDRADGELFF. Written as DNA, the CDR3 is TGCGCCAGCAGACCCGACAGGGCCGACGGGGAGCTGTTTTTT.

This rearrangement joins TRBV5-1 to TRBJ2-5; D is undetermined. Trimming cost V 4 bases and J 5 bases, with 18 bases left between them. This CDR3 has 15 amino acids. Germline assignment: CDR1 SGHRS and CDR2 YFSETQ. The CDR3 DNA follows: TGCGCCAGCAGCCTCCAGGCATCCCGTGGGGAGACCCAGTACTTC. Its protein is CASSLQASRGETQYF.

The CDR3 DNA follows: TGTGCCAGCAGTTTATGGGCATACTATGGCTACACCTTC. Its translation is CASSLWAYYGYTF. The chain has TRBV27 and TRBJ1-2; D is uncertain. The V and J ends lost 1 base and 3 bases respectively, with 6 bases between them. Looked up from germline, CDR1 is MNHEY and CDR2 is SMNVEV (reference sequence). The CDR3 has 13 amino acids.

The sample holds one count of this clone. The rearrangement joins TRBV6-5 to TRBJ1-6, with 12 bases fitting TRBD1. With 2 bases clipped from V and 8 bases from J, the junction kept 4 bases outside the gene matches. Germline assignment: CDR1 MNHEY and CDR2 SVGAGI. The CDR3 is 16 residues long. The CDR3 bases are TGTGCCAGCAGTTACAAGGGACAGGGGGCTGATTCACCCCTCCACTTT. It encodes CASSYKGQGADSPLHF.

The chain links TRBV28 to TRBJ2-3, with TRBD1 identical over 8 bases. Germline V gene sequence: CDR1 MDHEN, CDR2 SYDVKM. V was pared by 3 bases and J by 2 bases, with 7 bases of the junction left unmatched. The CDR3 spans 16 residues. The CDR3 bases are TGTGCCAGCAGTTTCCTTGGACAGGGCCCCACAGATACGCAGTATTTT. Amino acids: CASSFLGQGPTDTQYF. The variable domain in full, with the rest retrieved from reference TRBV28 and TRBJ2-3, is DVKVTQSSRYLVKRTGEKVFLECVQDMDHENMFWYRQDPGLGLRLIYFSYDVKMKEKGDIPEGYSVSREKKERFSLILESASTNQTSMYLCASSFLGQGPTDTQYFGPGTRLTVL.

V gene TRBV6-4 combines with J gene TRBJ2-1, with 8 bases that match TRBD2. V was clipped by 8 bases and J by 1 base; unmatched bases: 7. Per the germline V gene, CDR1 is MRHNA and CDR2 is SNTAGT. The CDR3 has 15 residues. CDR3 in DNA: TGTGCCAGCTCGGGGCGGGGGGTTTCCTACAATGAGCAGTTCTTC. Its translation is CASSGRGVSYNEQFF.

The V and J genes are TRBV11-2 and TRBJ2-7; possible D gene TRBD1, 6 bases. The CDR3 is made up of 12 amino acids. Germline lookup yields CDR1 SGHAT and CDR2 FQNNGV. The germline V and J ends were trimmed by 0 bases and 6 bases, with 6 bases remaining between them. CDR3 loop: CASSLDRGEQYF. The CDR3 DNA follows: TGTGCCAGCAGCTTAGACAGGGGCGAGCAGTACTTC.

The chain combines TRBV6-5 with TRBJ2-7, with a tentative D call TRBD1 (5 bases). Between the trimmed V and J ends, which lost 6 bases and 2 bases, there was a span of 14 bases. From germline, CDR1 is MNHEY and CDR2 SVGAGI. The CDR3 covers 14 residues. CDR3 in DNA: TGTGCCAGCAGGATAGACAGACTGACCTACGAGCAGTACTTC. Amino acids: CASRIDRLTYEQYF.

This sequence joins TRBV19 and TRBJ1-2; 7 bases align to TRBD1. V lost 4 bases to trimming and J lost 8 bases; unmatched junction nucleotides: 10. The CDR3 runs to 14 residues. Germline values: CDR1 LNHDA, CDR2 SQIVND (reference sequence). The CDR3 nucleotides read TGTGCCAGTAGTAGGGACAGTTATGATGTGGGCTACACCTTC. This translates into CASSRDSYDVGYTF. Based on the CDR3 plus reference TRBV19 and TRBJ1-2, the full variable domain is DGGITQSPKYLFRKEGQNVTLSCEQNLNHDAMYWYRQDPGQGLRLIYYSQIVNDFQKGDIAEGYSVSREKKESFPLTVTSAQKNPTAFYLCASSRDSYDVGYTFGSGTRLTVV.

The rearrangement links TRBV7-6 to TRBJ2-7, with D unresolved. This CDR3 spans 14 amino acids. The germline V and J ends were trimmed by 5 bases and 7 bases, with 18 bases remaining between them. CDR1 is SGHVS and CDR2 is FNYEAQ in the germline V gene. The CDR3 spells CASSLGAGPGEQYF. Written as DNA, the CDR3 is TGTGCCAGCAGCCTTGGCGCAGGCCCTGGTGAGCAGTACTTC.

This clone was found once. The CDR3 reads CASSLSDRNYGYTF. The CDR3 region has the DNA TGTGCCAGCAGTTTATCGGACAGGAACTATGGCTACACCTTC. The chain joins TRBV27 to TRBJ1-2; 7 nucleotides agree with TRBD1. The length of the CDR3 is 14 residues. Germline CDR1 reads MNHEY; CDR2 reads SMNVEV (reference sequence). The V and J ends lost 0 bases and 2 bases, in that order; junction bases with no gene match: 0.

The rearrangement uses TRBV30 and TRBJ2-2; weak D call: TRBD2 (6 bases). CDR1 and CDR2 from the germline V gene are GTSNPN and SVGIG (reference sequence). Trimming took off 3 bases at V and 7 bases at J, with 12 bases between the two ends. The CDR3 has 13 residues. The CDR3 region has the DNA TGTGCCTGGAGACTAGCTGGGGGCGGGGAGCTGTTTTTT. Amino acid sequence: CAWRLAGGGELFF. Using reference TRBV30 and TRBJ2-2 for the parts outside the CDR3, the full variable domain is SQTIHQWPATLVQPVGSPLSLECTVEGTSNPNLYWYRQAAGRGLQLLFYSVGIGQISSEVPQNLSASRPQDRQFILSSKKLLLSDSGFYLCAWRLAGGGELFFGEGSRLTVL.